This T cell receptor beta chain was captured in a study of cytomegalovirus exposure and HLA in healthy donors. In the case of this clone: Its specificity is unknown.

It was the approximately 110-subject validation cohort, separate from the approximately 670-subject first cohort, to which the donors belonged. Assay: immunoSEQ multiplex PCR; the TCRdb copy retains only in-frame clones and omits some. Here the sample spans 150,000 to 160,000 clones, 86% being singletons. The CDR3 is 13 residues long. V dropped 0 bases and J dropped 6 bases, with 9 bases sitting between them. Looked up from germline, CDR1 is LGHNA and CDR2 is YSLEER. Findings and limits, study-wide: CMV antigen specificity of three CMV-associated chains was confirmed in vitro. According to a subsequent analysis, TCR clusters identified in the first cohort showed a tendency to co-occur across the roughly 120 validation repertoires. Researchers counted over 150 TCR beta chains as cytomegalovirus-associated.

The sequencing sample was made of PBMCs. The source of this sequence is a human donor in good health. The chain combines TRBV4-3 with TRBJ2-7; D ambiguous. CDR3: CASSQDLGFEQYF. The CDR3 bases are TGCGCCAGCAGCCAAGATCTCGGGTTCGAGCAGTACTTC.